In its sample, the clone carrying this TCR beta chain was seen a few times. The antigen is not known. RNA transcripts served as the template for amplifying TCR beta CDR3 regions. Initially, a first-round RT-PCR of the TCR CDR3 employed the HTBI primer set. TCRdb independently ran MiXCR on the multiplex PCR reads; one entry per CDR3 protein. This table holds about 620,000 distinct CDR3 sequences, 15% to 20% found once. This specimen belongs to a study of T cells in Graves' hyperthyroidism and ophthalmopathy. Findings of the study overall: The model foresaw ophthalmopathy a median around 6 months prior to onset.

The study excluded patients with uncontrolled infection, other autoimmune disease, pregnancy or lactation. Clinical symptoms, serum thyroxine and TRAb, thyroid ultrasound and orbital computed tomography were used for the diagnoses. Source material for PBMCs was about 10 ml fresh peripheral blood. Germline loops: CDR1 SGHNT, CDR2 YYREEE (reference sequence). Trimming took 4 bases from V and 5 from J, leaving 13 bases between them. The CDR3 totals 14 residues. The chain employs TRBV5-4 and TRBJ2-1; D possibly corresponds to TRBD1 (6 bases). The sample comprised blood. The sequence derives from a woman aged 25 to 45 with Graves' hyperthyroidism. CDR3 in DNA: TGTGCCAGCAGCCCTGCCCCAGGGGACAATGAGCAGTTCTTC. Protein: CASSPAPGDNEQFF.